What follows are 27 T cell receptor beta chains derived from one specimen sequenced in a study of T-cell memory formation after mild COVID-19. TCRdb redid the calling of the 5' RACE reads with MiXCR, one entry per CDR3 protein. The sample contains under 550,000 distinct CDR3 sequences, approximately 18% of which appear only once. The source material was PBMCs or a T cell subset sorted from them (not recorded which). These receptors originate from an adult woman who had mild COVID-19 (a few samples of this study predate the infection). Cell type and time point are not known.

This clonotype was counted a few times. The rearrangement links TRBV7-9 to TRBJ1-1; D is undetermined. The CDR3 loop spans 14 amino acids. V dropped 0 bases and J dropped 4 bases, with 9 bases sitting between them. The germline V gene encodes CDR1 SEHNR and CDR2 FQNEAQ (reference sequence). Here the CDR3 reads CASSLALTGTEAFF. In DNA form, the CDR3 reads TGTGCCAGCAGCTTAGCGCTAACGGGCACTGAAGCTTTCTTT. Full variable domain (rest looked up from reference TRBV7-9 and TRBJ1-1): DTGVSQNPRHKITKRGQNVTFRCDPISEHNRLYWYRQTLGQGPEFLTYFQNEAQLEKSRLLSDRFSAERPKGSFSTLEIQRTEQGDSAMYLCASSLALTGTEAFFGQGTRLTVV.

This chain joins TRBV7-9 and TRBJ1-2; the match to TRBD1 covers 9 bases. Losses at the gene ends were 7 bases for V and 7 bases for J; bases not matched to a gene: 10. The germline V gene encodes CDR1 SEHNR and CDR2 FQNEAQ (reference sequence). The CDR3 is 14 amino acids. As DNA, the CDR3 is TGTGCCAGCAATCCGGGACAGGGACTATCTGGCTACACCTTC. It is translated as CASNPGQGLSGYTF.

This clonotype has only a few counts. The chain combines TRBV5-6 with TRBJ2-2; D is ambiguous. The CDR3 loop spans 15 amino acids. Deletions cut 4 bases from V and 3 bases from J, with 13 bases between. CDR1 is SGHDT, CDR2 YYEEEE, per germline. CDR3 bases: TGTGCCAGCAGCCCATGGACGGACGACACCGGGGAGCTGTTTTTT. Translation: CASSPWTDDTGELFF.

This clonotype came up a few times. The chain recombines TRBV6-2 or TRBV6-3 with TRBJ1-1, with D hard to call. The germline CDR1 and CDR2 sequences are MNHEY and SVGEGT. Between the trimmed V and J ends, which lost 4 bases and 3 bases, there was a span of 12 bases. The CDR3 is 14 amino acids. The chain's CDR3 is CASSFLGYDTEAFF. CDR3 bases: TGTGCCAGCAGTTTTCTGGGATACGACACTGAAGCTTTCTTT.

This clonotype was seen repeatedly, ten times or more. This chain joins TRBV5-1 and TRBJ2-5; tentatively, D is TRBD2 (5 bases). V lost 1 base and J lost 3, with 7 bases in between. The CDR3 runs to 13 residues. The V gene's germline CDR1 is SGHRS and CDR2 YFSETQ. The CDR3 protein is CASSLTGEETQYF. As DNA, the CDR3 is TGCGCCAGCAGCTTGACCGGGGAAGAGACCCAGTACTTC. The full variable domain, rest sourced from reference TRBV5-1 and TRBJ2-5, is KAGVTQTPRYLIKTRGQQVTLSCSPISGHRSVSWYQQTPGQGLQFLFEYFSETQRNKGNFPGRFSGRQFSNSRSEMNVSTLELGDSALYLCASSLTGEETQYFGPGTRLLVL.

There are a few counts of this clonotype. The chain recombines TRBV12-3 or TRBV12-4 with TRBJ2-4; 7 nucleotides align to TRBD1. The ends lost 5 bases at V and 9 bases at J; junction bases unmatched: 4. The CDR3 has 12 residues. The CDR3 DNA sequence: TGTGCCAGCAGTGAACAGGGGAGCATTCAGTACTTC. Its translation is CASSEQGSIQYF.

In this sample, this clonotype turned up a few times. The J gene is TRBJ2-7, the V gene TRBV29-1, with 8 bases fitting TRBD2. CDR1 and CDR2 (germline): SQVTM, ANQGSEA. V lost 0 bases and J lost 2; bases outside the gene matches: 3. The CDR3 runs to 14 residues. CDR3 residues: CSVEEAGETYEQYF. DNA of the CDR3: TGCAGCGTTGAAGAAGCGGGGGAGACCTACGAGCAGTACTTC.

This clonotype was recorded a few times. J is TRBJ2-2 and V is TRBV18, with 7 bases fitting TRBD2. J gave up 2 bases and V 4 bases, and 4 bases lay outside the gene matches. CDR3 length: 15 amino acids. Germline CDR1 and CDR2: KGHSH and LQKENI. The CDR3 DNA follows: TGTGCCAGCTCACAAAGCGGGGCAAACACCGGGGAGCTGTTTTTT. Protein: CASSQSGANTGELFF.

The chain combines TRBV5-1 with TRBJ2-1; 7 positions match TRBD1. Germline V CDR1 and CDR2: SGHRS, YFSETQ. V dropped 3 bases and J dropped 3; count of bases not matched to a gene: 6. The CDR3 extends over 15 amino acids. DNA for the CDR3: TGCGCCAGCAGCTACCGACAGGGCATCTACAATGAGCAGTTCTTC. This encodes CASSYRQGIYNEQFF.

The J gene is TRBJ2-3, the V gene TRBV5-1; D is unclear. Germline-derived CDR1 and CDR2 are SGHRS and YFSETQ. V lost 4 bases to trimming and J lost 4 bases, with 13 bases between them. The CDR3 spans 14 residues. The CDR3 DNA is TGCGCCAGCAGCCTGACCTCGGTTGCAGATACGCAGTATTTT. Translation gives CASSLTSVADTQYF.

This clonotype was observed a handful of times. For the CDR3, the DNA is TGTGCCAGCAGCTTGGCGGCTCAATACGAGCAGTACTTC. This encodes CASSLAAQYEQYF. The chain is built from TRBV5-6 and TRBJ2-7, with D unclear. V was pared by 0 bases and J by 4 bases, with 8 bases between. CDR1 and CDR2 from the germline V gene are SGHDT and YYEEEE. This CDR3 contains 13 residues.

The chain joins TRBV6-5 to TRBJ2-3; no clear D. Trimming took 0 bases from V and 5 from J, leaving 6 bases between them. Germline loops: CDR1 MNHEY, CDR2 SVGAGI. The CDR3 is made up of 13 amino acids. CDR3 sequence reads: CASSYSSGDTQYF. The CDR3 DNA is TGTGCCAGCAGTTACTCGAGTGGAGATACGCAGTATTTT.

This clonotype was counted between two and nine times. The chain employs TRBV5-1 and TRBJ2-2; either TRBD1 or TRBD2 may supply D (5 bases each). The germline gives CDR1 SGHRS, CDR2 YFSETQ. V lost 0 bases and J 5 bases, leaving 11 bases between the germline ends. The CDR3 is 15 residues long. The CDR3 DNA sequence: TGCGCCAGCAGCTTGGATGCAGGGAGAACCGGGGAGCTGTTTTTT. Its protein product is CASSLDAGRTGELFF.

This clonotype was recorded at least ten times. This sequence joins TRBV7-9 and TRBJ2-5; 8 positions match TRBD1. There are 18 residues in the CDR3. With V trimmed by 7 bases and J by 2 bases, 18 bases remained unmatched. Germline V gene data show CDR1 as SEHNR and CDR2 as FQNEAQ (reference sequence). The CDR3 sequence: CASTRGPGTGAVQETQYF. The CDR3 DNA is TGTGCCAGCACCCGGGGACCGGGGACAGGAGCCGTACAAGAGACCCAGTACTTC.

The chain has TRBV11-2 and TRBJ2-2; tentatively, D is TRBD1 (7 bases). Trimming pared 5 bases from V and 4 bases from J, leaving 11 bases between. The CDR3 runs 14 residues. Germline lookup yields CDR1 SGHAT and CDR2 FQNNGV. The CDR3 DNA reads as TGTGCCAGCAGCCCTCAGGGGGGCACCGGGGAGCTGTTTTTT. Protein: CASSPQGGTGELFF.

This clonotype was detected a few times. The chain joins TRBV7-2 to TRBJ2-7; D remains ambiguous. V lost 2 bases and J lost 6, with 14 bases in between. In germline, CDR1 is SGHTA, CDR2 FQGNSA. CDR3 length equals 14 residues. CDR3 in DNA: TGTGCCAGCAGCTTAAGATTGCAGACCGCCGAGCAGTACTTC. Residues: CASSLRLQTAEQYF.

V usage is TRBV14 and J usage is TRBJ2-3; 8 bases match TRBD2. In germline, CDR1 is SGHDN, CDR2 FVKESK. The CDR3 has 16 residues. The junction had 8 bases not matched to a gene; V was cut back by 4 bases and J by 2 bases. The CDR3 loop is CASSPHQRGPTDTQYF. DNA of the CDR3: TGTGCCAGCAGCCCTCACCAGCGGGGGCCCACAGATACGCAGTATTTT.

This clonotype was detected only a few times. The CDR3 protein is CASSGRTLSYNSPLHF. The CDR3 nucleotides read TGTGCCAGCAGTGGACGGACCCTCTCCTATAATTCACCCCTCCACTTT. The chain carries TRBV12-3 or TRBV12-4 and TRBJ1-6; D not certain. CDR3 length: 16 amino acids. The ends were cut back, 5 bases at V and 0 bases at J, with 11 bases in the middle.

This clonotype was seen at least ten times. V gene TRBV7-9 combines with J gene TRBJ2-5; TRBD2 is a possible D gene (6 bases). CDR1 is SEHNR and CDR2 is FQNEAQ in the germline V gene (reference sequence). The CDR3 loop spans 16 amino acids. V was pared by 5 bases and J by 0 bases, with 16 bases between. This CDR3 reads CASSLSGTRYQETQYF. CDR3 in DNA: TGTGCCAGCAGCCTTAGCGGTACCCGGTACCAAGAGACCCAGTACTTC.

CDR3 loop: CASYSRSSYEQYF. Written as DNA, the CDR3 is TGTGCCAGCTACTCGAGGAGCTCCTACGAGCAGTACTTC. The rearrangement uses TRBV2 and TRBJ2-7; D gene uncertain. Germline assignment: CDR1 SNHLY and CDR2 FYNNEI. The length of the CDR3 is 13 residues. V lost 8 bases to trimming and J lost 0 bases, with 11 bases between them.

This rearrangement joins TRBV6-2 or TRBV6-3 to TRBJ2-1, with D possibly matching TRBD2 (5 bases). With 8 bases removed from V and 3 bases from J, the gap between germline ends came to 17 bases. This CDR3 region has 15 residues. Germline V gives CDR1 MNHEY, CDR2 SVGEGT. The CDR3 DNA reads as TGTGCCAGCTCGACGAGCGGAGAATACTACAATGAGCAGTTCTTC. Protein product: CASSTSGEYYNEQFF.

The sample holds a few counts of this clonotype. This rearrangement joins TRBV12-3 or TRBV12-4 to TRBJ2-7, with D unresolved. The CDR3 length is 13 residues. V was pared by 3 bases and J by 6 bases, with 12 bases between. The CDR3 protein is CASSFNGGSEQYF. The DNA for the CDR3 is TGTGCCAGCAGTTTCAATGGCGGTTCCGAGCAGTACTTC.

In its sample, this clonotype was seen a few times. The J gene is TRBJ2-1, the V gene TRBV5-1; no firm D call. The CDR3 sequence is 15 residues long. CDR1 is SGHRS and CDR2 is YFSETQ in the germline V gene. V was cut by 0 bases and J by 8 bases, with 15 bases left in between. In DNA, the CDR3 is TGCGCCAGCAGCTTGGCCGGGTCCTCCTCTGATGAGCAGTTCTTC. It codes for CASSLAGSSSDEQFF.

CDR3 coding DNA: TGTGCCAGCAGTGGACTAGCGGGGGGAGACGAGCAGTACTTC. It codes for CASSGLAGGDEQYF. The chain recombines TRBV6-1 with TRBJ2-7, with TRBD2 matching over 13 bases. The length of the CDR3 is 14 residues. After removal of 4 bases from V and 5 bases from J, the junction contained 2 bases not matched to a gene. Per germline, CDR1 MNHNS and CDR2 SASEGT.

The rearrangement joins TRBV7-9 to TRBJ1-1; D not certain. Germline V gene sequence: CDR1 SEHNR, CDR2 FQNEAQ (reference sequence). The CDR3 is made up of 15 amino acids. Trimming shortened V by 1 base and J by 3 bases, and 12 bases separated the two germline ends. Here the CDR3 reads CASSLEVGMDTEAFF. CDR3 in DNA: TGTGCCAGCAGCTTAGAAGTGGGGATGGACACTGAAGCTTTCTTT.

J is TRBJ1-6 and V is TRBV19, with D perhaps matching TRBD1 (5 bases). The CDR3 has 15 residues. The V and J ends lost 5 bases and 1 base respectively, with 9 bases between them. CDR1 LNHDA and CDR2 SQIVND come from the germline V gene (reference sequence). This CDR3 is CASSAGGSYNSPLHF. The CDR3 coding sequence is TGTGCCAGTAGTGCCGGGGGTTCCTATAATTCACCCCTCCACTTT.

This chain connects TRBV5-1 to TRBJ2-3, with D unresolved. The CDR3 sequence is 14 residues long. V was shortened by 0 bases and J by 5 bases, with 10 bases between the two germline ends. Germline V gene lookup returns CDR1 SGHRS and CDR2 YFSETQ. The CDR3 DNA reads TGCGCCAGCAGCTTGGGTAGGGCGATAGATACGCAGTATTTT. This encodes CASSLGRAIDTQYF.